These T cell receptor beta chains were read from a single sample in a study of shared clonotypes between healthy human individuals. Produced via immunoSEQ multiplex PCR; TCRdb's table is partial and in-frame only. Among about 2.3 million clones listed, more than 85% were seen once. The sequenced sample consisted of naive CD4+ T cells from PBMCs. Receptors were obtained from a man aged 18 to 35 in good health. Some clones in this sample may be carry-over from other donors' samples. Each CDR3 is given with its conserved first and last residue. D genes are given only for firm matches. Clone size is not always given. Where it is, it says once, few, many or a class for expanded clones.

clone_size: once
j_call: TRBJ2-1
d_call: .
v_call: TRBV9
cdr3_nt: TGTGCCAGCAGCGAGGCGCCTGGACTGACATCCAATGAGCAGTTCTTC
cdr3_aa: CASSEAPGLTSNEQFF

clone_size: .
j_call: TRBJ2-7
d_call: .
v_call: TRBV28
cdr3_nt: TGTGCCAGCAGTCCCGGACAGCCCTACGAGCAGTACTTC
cdr3_aa: CASSPGQPYEQYF

clone_size: .
j_call: TRBJ2-5
d_call: TRBD2
v_call: TRBV2
cdr3_nt: TGTGCCAGCAATCCGGTCGGGAGGGCCGGTGAGACCCAGTACTTC
cdr3_aa: CASNPVGRAGETQYF

clone_size: .
j_call: TRBJ2-1
d_call: .
v_call: TRBV7-6
cdr3_nt: TGTGCCAGCAGCCCGAGAGGAGAAAACTACAATGAGCAGTTCTTC
cdr3_aa: CASSPRGENYNEQFF

clone_size: .
j_call: TRBJ1-1
d_call: .
v_call: TRBV7-9
cdr3_nt: TGTGCCAGCAGCCTGTCTCTCTCCCTGGCGAACACTGAAGCTTTCTTT
cdr3_aa: CASSLSLSLANTEAFF

clone_size: .
j_call: TRBJ2-1
d_call: TRBD1
v_call: TRBV29-1
cdr3_nt: TGCAGCGTTTCCTCCACCGGACAGGATTCCTACAATGAGCAGTTCTTC
cdr3_aa: CSVSSTGQDSYNEQFF

clone_size: .
j_call: TRBJ2-7
d_call: TRBD2
v_call: TRBV7-3
cdr3_nt: TGTGCCAGCAGCATCGGGACTAGCGGGAGCGAGCAGTACTTC
cdr3_aa: CASSIGTSGSEQYF

clone_size: once
j_call: TRBJ2-4
d_call: .
v_call: TRBV9
cdr3_nt: TGTGCCAGCAGCGGGGGACACCAGAACATTCAGTACTTC
cdr3_aa: CASSGGHQNIQYF

clone_size: .
j_call: TRBJ1-2
d_call: .
v_call: TRBV7-2
cdr3_nt: TGTGCCAGCAGCTACGACACCTATGGCTACACCTTC
cdr3_aa: CASSYDTYGYTF

clone_size: .
j_call: TRBJ1-2
d_call: TRBD1
v_call: TRBV19
cdr3_nt: TGTGCCAGTAATTTTGGACAGGCTAACTATGGCTACACCTTC
cdr3_aa: CASNFGQANYGYTF

clone_size: .
j_call: TRBJ2-2
d_call: TRBD2
v_call: TRBV27
cdr3_nt: TGTGCCAGCAGTTTAGGACTAGCGGGTGGCACCGGGGAGCTGTTTTTT
cdr3_aa: CASSLGLAGGTGELFF

clone_size: .
j_call: TRBJ1-3
d_call: .
v_call: TRBV28
cdr3_nt: TGTGCCAGCAGTTTATCATCGGGGGACACCATATATTTT
cdr3_aa: CASSLSSGDTIYF

clone_size: .
j_call: TRBJ2-1
d_call: TRBD2
v_call: TRBV11-2
cdr3_nt: TGTGCCAGCAGCTTAAGTCGCGGGAGTGGAAGGACGGAGCAGTTCTTC
cdr3_aa: CASSLSRGSGRTEQFF

clone_size: once
j_call: TRBJ1-2
d_call: TRBD1
v_call: TRBV6-1
cdr3_nt: TGTGCCACCAACCTGGGGGACAGGGAGGCCTATGGCTACACCTTC
cdr3_aa: CATNLGDREAYGYTF

clone_size: .
j_call: TRBJ2-2
d_call: TRBD2
v_call: TRBV29-1
cdr3_nt: TGCAGCTATATAGCGGGAAGGAACACCGGGGAGCTGTTTTTT
cdr3_aa: CSYIAGRNTGELFF

clone_size: once
j_call: TRBJ2-7
d_call: TRBD1
v_call: TRBV5-6
cdr3_nt: TGTGCCAGCAGCTTGTTCGACAGGGGGCCGCTCGAGCAGTACTTC
cdr3_aa: CASSLFDRGPLEQYF

clone_size: .
j_call: TRBJ2-4
d_call: .
v_call: TRBV11-2
cdr3_nt: TGTGCCAGCAGCCCCTCCGGACCTTTAAGGGAAAACATTCAGTACTTC
cdr3_aa: CASSPSGPLRENIQYF